This TCR beta chain stems from a study of response to subunit inactivated influenza vaccine. Points from the study as a whole: After each seasonal influenza vaccination, few new T cells are recruited, the authors suggested.

The table lists this clonotype with a few counts. Its antigen remains unknown. Trimming cost V 2 bases and J 6 bases; bases outside gene matches: 4. CDR3 length equals 15 residues. Germline CDR1 reads MGHDK; CDR2 reads SYGVNS. TCRdb used MiXCR to reprocess the RT-PCR reads, holding one entry per CDR3 protein. Found here are 860,000 or so distinct CDR3 sequences, roughly 20% of them singletons; the top ten hold more than 8.5%. The receptor comes from a man in his fifties or sixties who received an inactivated influenza vaccine. V usage is TRBV25-1 and J usage is TRBJ2-5, with TRBD1 identical over 12 bases. Material: PBMCs from blood, obtained 4 to 6 days after vaccination. CDR3 DNA: TGTGCCAGCAGTGAAAGGGACAGGGGGCGGCAGACCCAGTACTTC. Its translation: CASSERDRGRQTQYF.